The sequence of this TCR beta chain was determined in a study of molecular identifiers for immune sequencing clone quantification. The table lists this clonotype with a few counts. Per germline, CDR1 KGHDR and CDR2 SFDVKD. This CDR3 comprises 15 residues. V gave up 5 bases and J gave up 5 bases; unmatched junction bases: 5. TCRdb called the PCR reads again in MiXCR, with one record for every CDR3 protein. The sample comprises 600,000 to 650,000 distinct CDR3 sequences, just under 20% of which are singletons, and 0.85% rests with the top ten. The source material was naive CD8+ T cells from blood, with Jurkat cell RNA spiked in. Subset indicated: FACS-sorted CD8+CD4-CCR7+CD45RA+ naive T cells. The rearrangement uses TRBV24-1 and TRBJ2-5; TRBD1 matches at 12 bases. This clonotype was sampled from a human donor in good health. Some libraries in this study had Jurkat cell RNA spiked in. The CDR3 nucleotides read TGTGCCACCAGTGTAGGGACAGGGGGCCGGGAGACCCAGTACTTC. Protein product: CATSVGTGGRETQYF.